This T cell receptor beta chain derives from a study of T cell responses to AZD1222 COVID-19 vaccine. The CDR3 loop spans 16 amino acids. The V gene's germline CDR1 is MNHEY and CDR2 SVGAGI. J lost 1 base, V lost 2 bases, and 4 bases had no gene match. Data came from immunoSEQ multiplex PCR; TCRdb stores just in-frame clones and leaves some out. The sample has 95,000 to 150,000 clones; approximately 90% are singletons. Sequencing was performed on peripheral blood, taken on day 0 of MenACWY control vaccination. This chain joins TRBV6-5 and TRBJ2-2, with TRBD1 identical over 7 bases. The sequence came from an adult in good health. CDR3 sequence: CASSYPGGLNTGELFF. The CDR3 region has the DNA TGTGCCAGCAGTTACCCAGGGGGTCTGAACACCGGGGAGCTGTTTTTT.